This TCR beta chain is drawn from a study of blood T cell repertoires in COVID-19 (dated by TCRdb to about 2020). About the investigation overall: Collaborator samples came from the United States, Italy and Spain and covered acute and convalescent phases of COVID-19. The material from the prospective study consisted of cDNA or gDNA derived from T cells, B-cell-depleted T cells, or PBMCs. The dataset comprised deeply sampled blood TCRbeta repertoires from subjects exposed to, actively infected with, or recovered from COVID-19. The repertoires were released in a freely available public database intended as a resource for research on the immune response to SARS-CoV-2. The samples were drawn from two sources: the first 160 participants of the ongoing ImmuneRACE study, and some 1,300 subjects contributed by 6 global collaborators. A de-identified subject ID, COVID-19 status, age in years and sex were almost always included in the sample metadata. HLA class I and class II types, where available, came from metadata supplied by the sample provider rather than from assay-based typing.

Participants in the prospective study were enrolled through a virtual design, were aged roughly 18 to 100 years, and lived in approximately 25 United States geographic areas. In the prospective study, participants were assigned to cohorts based on the clinical history participants reported in a screening survey and a study questionnaire. Recovered participants in ImmuneRACE Cohort 3 were defined by two consecutive negative NP/OP PCR tests, clearance by a healthcare professional, or resolution of symptoms. Each participant in the prospective study had whole blood, serum and a nasopharyngeal or oropharyngeal swab collected by mobile phlebotomists. Prospective study participants could optionally give additional blood draws and questionnaires over an approximately 2-month period. Blood samples from the prospective study were shipped frozen or at room temperature prior to DNA extraction. The paper's findings and limits, for the study overall: How much clinical and demographic metadata was included differed by source and by participant, and the metadata was provided uncurated.

As for this clone: Its antigen remains undetermined. It has no much larger one-base neighbor in the sample; base qualities were not kept.

The CDR3 runs 17 residues from the cysteine to the phenylalanine. CDR3 DNA is the only sequence kept; it has 51 bases, read in frame from the first base. Per the germline V gene, LGHNT is the CDR1 and FRNRAP is the CDR2. Trimmed from V: 2 bases; trimmed from J: 0 bases; junction bases lacking a gene match: 6. TCRbeta CDR3 regions were amplified from genomic DNA by means of the immunoSEQ Assay, a bias-controlled multiplex PCR. Turning to the authors' computational methods: The number of nucleated cells in each sample was estimated from the amplification of reference gene primers within the assay. To quantify the absolute abundance of each unique TCRbeta CDR3 rearrangement, sequence reads were collapsed and filtered. For each sample, productive Simpson clonality was calculated as the square root of Simpson's diversity index across productive rearrangements. TCRdb carries this immuneACCESS record with in-frame sequences only. Its versions omit some clonotypes, under half of them owing to an unresolved V gene in the studies checked, with the rest unexplained. The DNA gave D and trimming, while V, J and clone size come from that table. The sample table contains about 410,000 clones; only one count was recorded for 90% of them. The top ten constitute about 0.6% of the sample.

This TCR derives from a man younger than 30 who had recovered from COVID-19. Sequenced: PBMCs or T cells enriched from blood (not recorded which). The rearrangement joined TRBV12-5 to TRBJ2-2, with 7 middle bases fitting TRBD2. In nucleotide form, the sequence is TGTGCTAGTGGTTTGAACCCACTAGCGCCGAACACCGGGGAGCTGTTTTTT. Translated, this gives CASGLNPLAPNTGELFF.